A selection of T cell receptor beta chains follows, all from one sample in a study of T cells in Graves' hyperthyroidism and ophthalmopathy. TCRdb analysed the multiplex PCR reads with MiXCR anew, one entry per CDR3 protein. Of approximately 400,000 distinct CDR3 sequences in the sample, about a fifth were seen once. Sample: blood. These receptors came from a woman between 18 and 29 years old with Graves' hyperthyroidism. CDR3s include the opening cysteine and the closing phenylalanine or tryptophan. The order of the fields is clone size, J gene, D gene, V gene, CDR3 protein, CDR3 DNA. A D gene is named only where the DNA matches it firmly. Size values are once, few and many counts, or a class for expanded clones, and some rows have none.

clone_size: many; j_call: TRBJ1-1; d_call: NA; v_call: TRBV9; cdr3_aa: CASSVVQTTEAFF; cdr3_nt: TGTGCCAGCAGCGTAGTACAGACCACTGAAGCTTTCTTT
clone_size: few; j_call: TRBJ2-5; d_call: TRBD2; v_call: TRBV7-9; cdr3_aa: CAGVDGGADETQYF; cdr3_nt: TGTGCCGGCGTTGACGGGGGGGCCGACGAGACCCAGTACTTC
clone_size: NA; j_call: TRBJ1-2; d_call: NA; v_call: TRBV6-5; cdr3_aa: CASSPREVDGYTF; cdr3_nt: TGTGCCAGCAGTCCTCGAGAGGTGGATGGCTACACCTTC
clone_size: NA; j_call: TRBJ1-1; d_call: TRBD1; v_call: TRBV6-2/TRBV6-3; cdr3_aa: CASTQGAWTEAFF; cdr3_nt: TGTGCCAGCACACAGGGGGCTTGGACTGAAGCTTTCTTT
clone_size: NA; j_call: TRBJ2-7; d_call: NA; v_call: TRBV7-2; cdr3_aa: CASSFTRDISYEQYF; cdr3_nt: TGTGCCAGCAGCTTTACCCGGGACATCTCCTACGAGCAGTACTTC
clone_size: many; j_call: TRBJ1-1; d_call: NA; v_call: TRBV20-1; cdr3_aa: CSAGGDTVGTEAFF; cdr3_nt: TGCAGTGCTGGAGGGGACACGGTTGGCACTGAAGCTTTCTTT
clone_size: many; j_call: TRBJ1-1; d_call: NA; v_call: TRBV10-1; cdr3_aa: CASNRLTGAFF; cdr3_nt: TGCGCCAGCAACCGTCTTACCGGAGCTTTCTTT
clone_size: many; j_call: TRBJ1-1; d_call: TRBD1; v_call: TRBV28; cdr3_aa: CASSFRDRGWGTEAFF; cdr3_nt: TGTGCCAGCAGTTTCCGGGACAGGGGATGGGGCACTGAAGCTTTCTTT
clone_size: few; j_call: TRBJ2-7; d_call: TRBD2; v_call: TRBV30; cdr3_aa: CAWTPLAGSYEQYF; cdr3_nt: TGTGCCTGGACTCCCCTAGCGGGCTCCTACGAGCAGTACTTC
clone_size: many; j_call: TRBJ2-7; d_call: NA; v_call: TRBV4-1; cdr3_aa: CASSQGGTPNDEQYF; cdr3_nt: TGCGCCAGCAGCCAAGGCGGGACACCCAACGACGAGCAGTACTTC
clone_size: NA; j_call: TRBJ1-2; d_call: TRBD1; v_call: TRBV28; cdr3_aa: CASSSYRGHYGYTF; cdr3_nt: TGTGCCAGCAGTTCCTACAGGGGGCACTATGGCTACACCTTC
clone_size: many; j_call: TRBJ1-2; d_call: NA; v_call: TRBV2; cdr3_aa: CASIRLVPNGYTF; cdr3_nt: TGTGCCAGCATCCGTCTCGTTCCCAATGGCTACACCTTC
clone_size: many; j_call: TRBJ2-2; d_call: NA; v_call: TRBV18; cdr3_aa: CASSPPSRPTGELFF; cdr3_nt: TGTGCCAGCTCACCACCGTCCCGACCCACCGGGGAGCTGTTTTTT
clone_size: many; j_call: TRBJ1-2; d_call: NA; v_call: TRBV12-3/TRBV12-4; cdr3_aa: CASGLGSGLGYGYTF; cdr3_nt: TGTGCCAGCGGCTTGGGGTCCGGGCTGGGCTATGGCTACACCTTC
clone_size: NA; j_call: TRBJ1-2; d_call: NA; v_call: TRBV6-1; cdr3_aa: CASGHPGASYGYTF; cdr3_nt: TGTGCCAGCGGCCATCCAGGGGCTAGCTATGGCTACACCTTC
clone_size: many; j_call: TRBJ1-1; d_call: TRBD1; v_call: TRBV30; cdr3_aa: CAWGDRGFEAFF; cdr3_nt: TGTGCCTGGGGTGACAGGGGTTTTGAAGCTTTCTTT
clone_size: NA; j_call: TRBJ2-5; d_call: TRBD2; v_call: TRBV12-3/TRBV12-4; cdr3_aa: CASSSRLAGQTQYF; cdr3_nt: TGTGCCAGCAGTTCCAGACTAGCGGGGCAGACCCAGTACTTC
clone_size: many; j_call: TRBJ2-7; d_call: TRBD1; v_call: TRBV6-1; cdr3_aa: CASSSDRQGVSYEQYF; cdr3_nt: TGTGCCAGCAGCTCTGATCGACAGGGGGTCTCCTACGAGCAGTACTTC
clone_size: many; j_call: TRBJ2-4; d_call: NA; v_call: TRBV12-3/TRBV12-4; cdr3_aa: CASSPEVDKNIQYF; cdr3_nt: TGTGCCAGCAGTCCGGAGGTGGACAAAAACATTCAGTACTTC
clone_size: many; j_call: TRBJ2-5; d_call: TRBD2; v_call: TRBV20-1; cdr3_aa: CSAQSGGNQETQYF; cdr3_nt: TGCAGTGCTCAAAGCGGGGGCAACCAAGAGACCCAGTACTTC
clone_size: many; j_call: TRBJ1-5; d_call: NA; v_call: TRBV7-9; cdr3_aa: CASSPYGNSNQPQHF; cdr3_nt: TGTGCCAGCAGCCCATACGGGAATAGCAATCAGCCCCAGCATTTT
clone_size: many; j_call: TRBJ1-1; d_call: TRBD1; v_call: TRBV20-1; cdr3_aa: CSALPGQGQNTEAFF; cdr3_nt: TGCAGTGCTCTGCCGGGACAGGGGCAGAACACTGAAGCTTTCTTT
clone_size: many; j_call: TRBJ2-7; d_call: NA; v_call: TRBV11-2; cdr3_aa: CASSFTGPYEQYF; cdr3_nt: TGTGCCAGCAGCTTCACAGGGCCCTACGAGCAGTACTTC
clone_size: many; j_call: TRBJ1-1; d_call: NA; v_call: TRBV12-3/TRBV12-4; cdr3_aa: CASSSRRGTEAFF; cdr3_nt: TGTGCCAGCAGCTCACGCCGGGGGACTGAAGCTTTCTTT
clone_size: many; j_call: TRBJ1-1; d_call: NA; v_call: TRBV5-1; cdr3_aa: CASSLAPGTTEAFF; cdr3_nt: TGCGCCAGCAGCTTGGCCCCAGGGACCACTGAAGCTTTCTTT
clone_size: few; j_call: TRBJ2-4; d_call: TRBD2; v_call: TRBV6-2/TRBV6-3; cdr3_aa: CASSYLIAGGLAKNIKYF; cdr3_nt: TGTGCCAGCAGTTACCTCATAGCGGGAGGGCTAGCCAAAAACATTAAGTACTTC
clone_size: many; j_call: TRBJ1-3; d_call: NA; v_call: TRBV9; cdr3_aa: CASTTHDGASGNTIYF; cdr3_nt: TGTGCCAGCACCACTCATGACGGGGCCTCTGGAAACACCATATATTTT
clone_size: many; j_call: TRBJ2-5; d_call: NA; v_call: TRBV24-1; cdr3_aa: CATSDRSWAGQETQYF; cdr3_nt: TGTGCCACCAGTGACCGTTCCTGGGCAGGACAAGAGACCCAGTACTTC
clone_size: many; j_call: TRBJ2-5; d_call: TRBD2; v_call: TRBV7-9; cdr3_aa: CASSLTRGGETQYF; cdr3_nt: TGTGCCAGCAGCTTAACAAGGGGAGGGGAGACCCAGTACTTC
clone_size: many; j_call: TRBJ2-7; d_call: NA; v_call: TRBV12-3/TRBV12-4; cdr3_aa: CASTPGSTGYEQYF; cdr3_nt: TGTGCCAGCACCCCCGGCTCAACAGGCTACGAGCAGTACTTC
clone_size: NA; j_call: TRBJ1-2; d_call: NA; v_call: TRBV6-1; cdr3_aa: CASTSTGPLGYTF; cdr3_nt: TGTGCCAGCACCTCGACAGGACCCCTAGGCTACACCTTC
clone_size: many; j_call: TRBJ2-7; d_call: TRBD2; v_call: TRBV12-3/TRBV12-4; cdr3_aa: CASSARLAGDYEQYF; cdr3_nt: TGTGCCAGCAGTGCCAGACTAGCGGGGGACTACGAGCAGTACTTC
clone_size: many; j_call: TRBJ1-2; d_call: NA; v_call: TRBV24-1; cdr3_aa: CATSATAGVWDYTF; cdr3_nt: TGTGCCACCAGTGCTACGGCAGGGGTCTGGGACTACACCTTC
clone_size: many; j_call: TRBJ2-7; d_call: NA; v_call: TRBV20-1; cdr3_aa: CSASLPAGSSYEQYF; cdr3_nt: TGCAGTGCTAGCCTTCCCGCCGGAAGCTCCTACGAGCAGTACTTC
clone_size: many; j_call: TRBJ1-3; d_call: TRBD1; v_call: TRBV20-1; cdr3_aa: CSASRDRTGNTIYF; cdr3_nt: TGCAGTGCTAGCCGGGACAGGACGGGAAACACCATATATTTT
clone_size: many; j_call: TRBJ2-7; d_call: NA; v_call: TRBV6-5; cdr3_aa: CASTSPIQNYEQYF; cdr3_nt: TGTGCCAGCACTTCGCCGATTCAGAACTACGAGCAGTACTTC
clone_size: NA; j_call: TRBJ2-5; d_call: NA; v_call: TRBV11-2; cdr3_aa: CASSLGFRLQETQYF; cdr3_nt: TGTGCCAGCAGCTTAGGGTTTAGGCTCCAAGAGACCCAGTACTTC
clone_size: many; j_call: TRBJ2-5; d_call: NA; v_call: TRBV20-1; cdr3_aa: CSAPQGTQETQYF; cdr3_nt: TGCAGTGCCCCTCAGGGGACCCAAGAGACCCAGTACTTC
clone_size: many; j_call: TRBJ2-7; d_call: TRBD1; v_call: TRBV28; cdr3_aa: CATERRQGSSGEQYF; cdr3_nt: TGTGCCACGGAAAGAAGACAGGGTAGTTCTGGCGAGCAGTACTTC
clone_size: many; j_call: TRBJ1-1; d_call: NA; v_call: TRBV20-1; cdr3_aa: CSARGGNPNTEAFF; cdr3_nt: TGCAGTGCTAGGGGCGGGAACCCGAACACTGAAGCTTTCTTT
clone_size: NA; j_call: TRBJ2-2; d_call: NA; v_call: TRBV7-9; cdr3_aa: CASSLMENTGELFF; cdr3_nt: TGTGCCAGCAGCTTAATGGAGAACACCGGGGAGCTGTTTTTT
clone_size: many; j_call: TRBJ1-1; d_call: NA; v_call: TRBV12-3/TRBV12-4; cdr3_aa: CASWRDTEAFF; cdr3_nt: TGTGCCAGCTGGCGTGACACTGAAGCTTTCTTT
clone_size: many; j_call: TRBJ1-1; d_call: NA; v_call: TRBV12-3/TRBV12-4; cdr3_aa: CASSLYQGSTEAFF; cdr3_nt: TGTGCCAGCAGTTTATATCAGGGAAGCACTGAAGCTTTCTTT
clone_size: many; j_call: TRBJ2-7; d_call: NA; v_call: TRBV6-5; cdr3_aa: CASSSLDKNPYEQYF; cdr3_nt: TGTGCCAGCAGTTCCCTGGACAAGAATCCCTACGAGCAGTACTTC
clone_size: many; j_call: TRBJ1-2; d_call: NA; v_call: TRBV12-3/TRBV12-4; cdr3_aa: CASSFRALGPNYGYTF; cdr3_nt: TGTGCCAGCAGTTTTCGGGCATTGGGCCCTAACTATGGCTACACCTTC
clone_size: many; j_call: TRBJ2-7; d_call: NA; v_call: TRBV4-1; cdr3_aa: CASSQAATRNSYEQYF; cdr3_nt: TGCGCCAGCAGCCAAGCGGCTACTAGGAACTCCTACGAGCAGTACTTC